This TCR delta chain was recovered during a study of gammadelta T cells in human blood. Points on this clone: Its specificity is not known. TCRdb attributes to this sequence the protein of a much larger clone, which differs from the DNA translation at residue 6; a read error is likely, and the protein displayed is translated from the DNA.

The CDR3 length is 14 residues. The V gene's germline CDR1 is TSWWSYY and CDR2 QGS. The junction had 10 bases not matched to a gene; V was cut back by 4 bases and J by 8 bases. Study-wide findings and caveats: Microbial exposure appeared to drive polyclonal γδ T cell expansion after birth.

TCRdb repeated clone calling on the RT-PCR reads with CATT. Found here are over 950 delta-chain clones, less than 2% of them singletons; the top ten hold about 15%. The TCR was taken from a human donor. The chain recombines TRDV1 with TRDJ1, with 7 bases matching TRDD3. Specimen: non-Vgamma9Vdelta2 gamma-delta T cells from adult blood. In DNA form, the CDR3 reads TGTGCTCTTGGGGTCATTCCAGGGGATAGGAAACTCATCTTT. Translating it yields CALGVIPGDRKLIF.